The present entry profiles one TCR beta chain with its context. Its cognate antigen is unknown. V was trimmed by 3 bases and J by 9 bases, leaving 17 bases between them. Germline CDR1 is LNHDA and CDR2 is SQIVND (reference sequence). The CDR3 contains 14 residues. Here immunoSEQ multiplex PCR was the method, and the copy in TCRdb shows in-frame clones only, minus some. This sample has fewer than 250,000 clones; more than 75% occur once, and the top ten carry around 3%. This sample stems from a study of cytomegalovirus exposure and HLA in healthy donors. Study findings and constraints: The study recorded fewer than 200 TCR beta chains that were cytomegalovirus-associated.

The sequencing input was PBMCs. This TCR derives from a man younger than 35 in good health and CMV-seronegative. V usage is TRBV19 and J usage is TRBJ1-2, with a tentative D call TRBD1 (6 bases). CDR3 DNA sequence: TGTGCCAGTAGTATTTCAGGGGCCTCTATTAGCTACACCTTC. Its protein product is CASSISGASISYTF.